This T cell receptor (beta chain) comes out of a study of blood T cell repertoires in COVID-19 (dated by TCRdb to about 2020). General notes on the study: The collaborator samples originated in the United States, Italy and Spain and spanned the acute and convalescent phases of COVID-19. Where available, HLA class I and class II types were taken from metadata supplied by the sample provider and were not determined by assay-based typing. Samples were obtained from the ongoing ImmuneRACE study (first 160 participants) and from 950 to 1,500 subjects provided by 6 global collaborators. The prospective study material was composed of cDNA or gDNA derived from T cells, B-cell-depleted T cells, or PBMCs. Sample metadata almost always included a de-identified subject ID, COVID-19 status, age in years and sex. The repertoires were released in a freely available public database intended as a resource for research on the immune response to SARS-CoV-2. The dataset comprised deeply sampled blood TCRbeta repertoires from subjects exposed to, actively infected with, or recovered from COVID-19.

What the authors observed across the whole study: Clinical and demographic metadata were provided uncurated, with the amount varying by source and participant.

The CDR1 and CDR2 encoded by the germline V gene are SGHTA and FQGNSA. Taken from cysteine to phenylalanine, the CDR3 has 18 residues. Only CDR3 DNA is held: 54 bases, read in frame from base 1. For this chain, trimming is 2 bases at the V end and 0 bases at the J end, and the number of junction bases without a gene match is 9. Participants in the prospective study were aged about 18 to 95 years, lived in 24 United States geographic areas, and enrolled through a virtual design. Cohort assignment in the prospective study relied on participant-reported clinical history from a screening survey and a study questionnaire. Recovered participants in ImmuneRACE Cohort 3 were defined by two consecutive negative NP/OP PCR tests, clearance by a healthcare professional, or resolution of symptoms. In the prospective study, whole blood, serum and a nasopharyngeal or oropharyngeal swab were collected from each participant by mobile phlebotomists. Over a roughly two-month period, participants in the prospective study had the option of providing additional blood draws and questionnaires. Prospective study blood samples were shipped either frozen or at room temperature before DNA extraction.

TCRbeta CDR3 regions were amplified from genomic DNA using the immunoSEQ Assay, a bias-controlled multiplex PCR. On the authors' methods: The number of nucleated cells in each sample was estimated by amplification of reference gene primers within the assay. To quantify the absolute abundance of each unique TCRbeta CDR3 rearrangement, sequence reads were collapsed and filtered. For each sample, productive Simpson clonality was calculated by taking the square root of Simpson's diversity index across productive rearrangements. The table comes from immuneACCESS by way of TCRdb, which keeps in-frame sequences with V and J called. Part of the clones is missing from these tables; in studies checked, under half for an unresolved V gene and the rest for unknown reasons. V and J calls and clone size come straight from that table; D and trimming were deduced from the DNA. This sample lists around 280,000 clones; about nine tenths were detected once. The ten largest clones represent 1.5% to 2% of the sample.

In the case of this clone: Its cognate antigen has yet to be identified. No base quality information exists; no much larger clone differs at one position.

The V gene is TRBV7-2 and the J gene is TRBJ1-3; 8 bases in the junction line up with TRBD1. Source material: PBMCs or T cells enriched from blood (not recorded which). The receptor comes from a woman between 40 and 55 years old who had recovered from COVID-19. The CDR3 protein is CASSLQQGVLYSGNTIYF. The nucleotide sequence is given as TGTGCCAGCAGCTTACAACAGGGGGTCCTATACTCTGGAAACACCATATATTTT. Supplemented by the reference TRBV7-2 and TRBJ1-3 proteins around the CDR3, the complete variable domain is GAGVSQSPSNKVTEKGKDVELRCDPISGHTALYWYRQSLGQGLEFLIYFQGNSAPDKSGLPSDRFSAERTGGSVSTLTIQRTQQEDSAVYLCASSLQQGVLYSGNTIYFGEGSWLTVV.